This T cell receptor (beta chain) was sequenced for a study of Graves' ophthalmopathy and Graves' hyperthyroidism (dated by TCRdb to between 2017 and 2018). Context from the whole study: Peripheral blood samples were taken at the time of initial diagnosis, before any treatment was given. TCR beta repertoire signatures were used to distinguish Graves' ophthalmopathy from Graves' hyperthyroidism and to predict progression to ophthalmopathy. In several hyperthyroidism patients, the T-cell repertoires found in thyroid tissue were compared with those found in blood. In total, some 130 blood samples were TCR-sequenced: around 42 ophthalmopathy, some 75 hyperthyroidism and roughly 17 hyperthyroidism-to-ophthalmopathy patients. For independent validation, a separate cohort was made up of approximately 18 hyperthyroidism patients plus 17 patients who later progressed from hyperthyroidism to ophthalmopathy. To explore V-J signatures that separate ophthalmopathy from hyperthyroidism, a discovery set of about a hundred patients was enrolled, consisting of more than 40 with ophthalmopathy and fewer than 60 with stable hyperthyroidism. Following sample collection, hyperthyroidism patients were given methimazole at a starting dose of 30 mg daily, and ophthalmopathy patients were given high-dose intravenous methylprednisolone. Study-wide conclusions, independent of this receptor: In validation, the model predicted ophthalmopathy progression with about 70% sensitivity and 72.22% specificity; some twelve predicted patients were CT-confirmed with GO in a median of approximately 6.5 months. No statistical method was used to predetermine the sample size, and group allocation was not hidden from the investigators. The 13-signature model separated ophthalmopathy from stable hyperthyroidism with over 85% sensitivity and about 81% specificity in cross-validation, and 80%/75% in the test set. Most expanded thyroid clonotypes with frequency above 0.001 were also detected in blood, suggesting blood repertoires may reflect the thyroid immune response.

From its first to its last residue, the CDR3 has 12 amino acids. Kept here is only the CDR3 DNA, which spans 36 bases and is read in frame from base 1. CDR1 and CDR2 are read off the germline V gene as ENHRY and SYGVKD. For repertoire sequencing, the TCR beta CDR3 regions were amplified from RNA transcripts. The first round of RT-PCR was done with HTBI primers and the Qiagen OneStep RT-PCR kit, and was followed by a second round of multiplex PCR, then size selection and purification. Libraries were sequenced on an Illumina HiSeq2000 using paired-end 100 bp reads. The authors' pipeline ran thus. SOAPnuke was used for read processing, and reads with adapters, uncalled bases, a mean Phred below 15, or no exact constant-primer or identifier match were discarded. High-quality paired reads were merged with COPE v1.2.5. Clonotypes were defined as unique nucleotide sequences and were aligned to IMGT TRB V, D and J references using MiTCR v1.1. The analysis was limited to V-J combinations with a frequency above 0.0001, which together covered about 99% of the repertoires. For each V-J combination, a TCR clonal expansion and chaos score was defined as F50 clonal expansion divided by the chaos observed in the TCRdist matrix. Welch's t-statistics and random forest were used to reduce the features to some 13 V-J combinations, which were then used as input to a naive Bayes classifier. The similarity between thyroid and blood repertoires was quantified using the Morisita-Horn index. Clones were called with MiXCR by TCRdb after fastp trimmed the public reads at Q25, and only in-frame beta chains were retained. Duplicate CDR3 protein sequences are folded into a single record with the most common DNA and genes. TCRdb, not the authors, supplied the V and J calls. The table for this sample lists about 660,000 distinct CDR3 sequences; about two fifths of them were counted only once. Of the sample, roughly 3.5% is held by the ten largest clones.

The ophthalmopathy patients had moderately to severely active disease, with a Clinical Activity Score of 3 or higher, a NOSPECS grade of 4 or higher, and a disease duration of less than 3 months. Patients were excluded if they had other autoimmune diseases, uncontrolled infections, pregnancy or lactation. Clinical symptoms, serum thyroxine, TRAb, thyroid ultrasound and orbital computed tomography formed the basis of the diagnosis. PBMCs were isolated from approximately 10 ml of fresh peripheral blood by Ficoll-Paque density gradient centrifugation. Total RNA was extracted with Trizol reagent and quality-checked on an Agilent 2100 Bioanalyzer. This clonotype came up once. The target of this receptor is not known. The CDR3 does not close with the conserved phenylalanine or tryptophan, likely indicating a read error.

Sequences were obtained from peripheral blood. The chain uses TRBV10-3 and TRBJ1-1, with no confident D gene call. The source of this sequence is an adult man with Graves' ophthalmopathy. For the CDR3, the sequence is CASSEGYSGAFL. The DNA is as follows: TGTGCCAGCAGTGAAGGCTACAGTGGTGCTTTCCTT.